This TCR beta chain was obtained from a study of T cells after posttransplantation cyclophosphamide. A marrow graft followed busulfan-fludarabine conditioning, with cyclophosphamide on days +3 and +4. Broader study findings: Blood and skin or GI T cell repertoires showed limited TRB overlap. Later blood repertoires were often dominated by clones from the donor CD8+ memory compartment. TRB clonality was highly associated with recipient CMV seropositivity and reactivation.

In regard to this clone: Its cognate antigen is unknown.

The V and J ends lost 6 bases and 3 bases, in that order; junction bases with no gene match: 9. The CDR3 covers 15 residues. CDR1 and CDR2 from the germline V gene are MNHEY and SVGAGI. The repertoire was sequenced with immunoSEQ multiplex PCR; TCRdb's copy has only in-frame clones and lacks some. The sample shows 35,000 to 40,000 clones, more than 70% of them seen only once. Sample: CD4+ T cells sorted from blood, taken roughly 2,000 days after a stem cell transplant with posttransplant cyclophosphamide. V gene TRBV6-5 combines with J gene TRBJ2-7, with TRBD2 matching over 9 bases. This clonotype was obtained from a female patient aged 35 to 55 who received an allogeneic stem cell transplant from a related donor, was CMV-positive, and had no GVHD. Some of these T cells may belong to the graft donor. The CDR3 coding sequence is TGTGCCAGCAGCCTATTAGCGGGGGCCGGCTACGAGCAGTACTTC. Protein sequence: CASSLLAGAGYEQYF.